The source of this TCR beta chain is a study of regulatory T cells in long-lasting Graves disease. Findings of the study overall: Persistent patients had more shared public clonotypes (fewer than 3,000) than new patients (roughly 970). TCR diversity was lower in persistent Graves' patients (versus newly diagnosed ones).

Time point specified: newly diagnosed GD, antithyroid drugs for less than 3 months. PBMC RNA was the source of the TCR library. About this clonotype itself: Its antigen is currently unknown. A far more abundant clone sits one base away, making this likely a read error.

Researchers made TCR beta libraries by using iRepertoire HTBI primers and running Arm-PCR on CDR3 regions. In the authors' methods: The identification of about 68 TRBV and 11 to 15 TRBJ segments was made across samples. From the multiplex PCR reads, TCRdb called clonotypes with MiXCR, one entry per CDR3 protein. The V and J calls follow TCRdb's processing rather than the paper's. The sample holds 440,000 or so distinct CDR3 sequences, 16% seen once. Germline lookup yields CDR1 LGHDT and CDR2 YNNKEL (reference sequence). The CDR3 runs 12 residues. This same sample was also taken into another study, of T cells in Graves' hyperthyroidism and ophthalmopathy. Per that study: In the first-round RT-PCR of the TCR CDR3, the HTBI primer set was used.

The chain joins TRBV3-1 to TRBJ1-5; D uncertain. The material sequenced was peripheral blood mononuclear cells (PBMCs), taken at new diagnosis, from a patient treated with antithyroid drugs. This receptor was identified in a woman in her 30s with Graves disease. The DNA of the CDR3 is TGTGCCAGCAGGCTGGGGAATCAGCGCCAGCATTTT. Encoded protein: CASRLGNQRQHF.